Below, one T cell receptor beta chain is given with its context. Its specificity is unknown. The protocol was immunoSEQ multiplex PCR, while the TCRdb copy is restricted to in-frame clones and leaves out a portion. This sample has almost 30,000 clones, with about three quarters found just once. The sample comes from a study of regulatory dendritic cells for organ transplantation. Study-level points and caveats: Naive CD4+ and CD8+ repertoires were highly diverse; memory CD8+ was most oligoclonal. Regulatory dendritic cells appeared to expand memory CD8+ clones less than mature ones.

With 7 bases removed from V and 2 bases from J, the gap between germline ends came to 20 bases. The CDR3 extends over 16 amino acids. CDR1 and CDR2 (germline): LNHDA, SQIVND (reference sequence). The sequenced sample consisted of memory CD4+ T cells from blood. Subset described: CD45RO+ memory T cells. The clonotype was recovered from a human donor in good health. The J gene is TRBJ1-1, the V gene TRBV19; the D is unclear. CDR3 in amino acids: CASTRLWAGDNTEAFF. In nucleotides, the CDR3 is TGTGCCAGTACCCGCCTTTGGGCAGGAGATAACACTGAAGCTTTCTTT.